Presented here are 9 T cell receptor beta chains from one specimen sequenced in a study of long-term antiretroviral therapy in people with HIV. Investigators performed immunoSEQ version v3.0 at survey level. Clones were sequenced by immunoSEQ multiplex PCR, and TCRdb holds only the in-frame ones, with some missing. The sample includes tens of thousands of clones, more than 80% of them seen just once. This sample comprised unsorted PBMCs, obtained 7.6 years after starting antiretroviral therapy. These receptors all come from a woman between 35 and 50 years old with HIV.

The chain combines TRBV5-4 with TRBJ2-7; D not certain. The V and J ends lost 4 bases and 2 bases respectively, with 10 bases between them. This CDR3 contains 13 residues. Germline CDR1 is SGHNT and CDR2 is YYREEE (reference sequence). Written as DNA, the CDR3 is TGTGCCAGCAGCATAGGACGGGCCTACGAGCAGTACTTC. Amino acid sequence: CASSIGRAYEQYF.

The chain uses TRBV7-9 and TRBJ1-2; 8 bases are a match to TRBD1. J gave up 5 bases and V 4 bases, and 9 bases lay outside the gene matches. Germline assignment: CDR1 SEHNR and CDR2 FQNEAQ (reference sequence). This CDR3 region has 15 residues. CDR3 bases: TGTGCCAGCAGCTCCTCGGGACAGGACCCTTATGGCTACACCTTC. Residues: CASSSSGQDPYGYTF.

The DNA for the CDR3 is TGTGCCATCAGGAGCCAACAGGGAAACTATGGCTACACCTTC. Translating gives CAIRSQQGNYGYTF. The gene calls are TRBV10-3 and TRBJ1-2, with D possibly being TRBD1 (6 bases). There are 14 residues in the CDR3. In germline, CDR1 is ENHRY, CDR2 SYGVKD. Trimming pared 6 bases from V and 2 bases from J, leaving 13 bases between.

This clone was seen a single time. The gene calls are TRBV18 and TRBJ1-2; weak D call: TRBD1 (6 bases). V was pared by 3 bases and J by 8 bases, with 13 bases between. CDR3 size: 13 residues. CDR1 is KGHSH, CDR2 LQKENI, per germline. This chain's CDR3 is CASSPTGAGGYTF. The CDR3 DNA is TGTGCCAGCTCACCGACAGGTGCTGGCGGCTACACCTTC.

The chain combines TRBV7-9 with TRBJ1-2; D is perhaps TRBD1 (5 bases). This CDR3 comprises 14 residues. V lost 1 base, J lost 5 bases, and 11 bases lay in between. Looked up from germline, CDR1 is SEHNR and CDR2 is FQNEAQ (reference sequence). The CDR3 here is CASSLEGGGYGYTF. For the CDR3, the DNA is TGTGCCAGCAGCTTAGAAGGCGGGGGTTATGGCTACACCTTC. The entire variable domain, with the rest obtained from reference TRBV7-9 and TRBJ1-2, is as follows: DTGVSQNPRHKITKRGQNVTFRCDPISEHNRLYWYRQTLGQGPEFLTYFQNEAQLEKSRLLSDRFSAERPKGSFSTLEIQRTEQGDSAMYLCASSLEGGGYGYTFGSGTRLTVV.

The chain joins TRBV13 to TRBJ2-3; a possible D gene is TRBD1 (5 bases). The germline CDR1 and CDR2 sequences are PRHDT and FYEKMQ (reference sequence). V lost 0 bases to trimming and J lost 3 bases, with 13 bases between them. This CDR3 spans 16 amino acids. This CDR3 reads CASSLGRRQPTDTQYF. The CDR3 nucleotides are TGTGCCAGCAGCTTAGGTCGGAGACAGCCGACAGATACGCAGTATTTT.

The CDR3 reads CASSLAEGVAETQYF. The CDR3 DNA reads as TGTGCCAGCAGCTTAGCGGAAGGGGTCGCGGAGACCCAGTACTTC. This rearrangement joins TRBV7-2 to TRBJ2-5, with TRBD1 as a possible D gene (5 bases). In germline, CDR1 is SGHTA, CDR2 FQGNSA. Deletions cut 0 bases from V and 5 bases from J, with 13 bases between. The CDR3 spans 15 residues.

A single count supports this clone. This chain connects TRBV18 to TRBJ1-1, with a possible D match to TRBD1 (6 bases). Trimming took off 0 bases at V and 3 bases at J, with 14 bases between the two ends. There are 16 residues in the CDR3. Germline lookup yields CDR1 KGHSH and CDR2 LQKENI. The CDR3 region is CASSPPGRGGDTEAFF. The CDR3 DNA is TGTGCCAGCTCACCACCGGGGAGGGGGGGCGACACTGAAGCTTTCTTT.

This chain connects TRBV7-8 to TRBJ2-7, with D perhaps assigned TRBD1 or TRBD2 (6 bases each). Deletions cut 6 bases from V and 6 bases from J, with 12 bases between. Germline V CDR1 and CDR2: SGHVS, FQNEAQ. This CDR3 is 12 amino acids long. In DNA, the CDR3 is TGTGCCAGCAGTAAAGGGGGGCGCGAGCAGTACTTC. It yields the protein CASSKGGREQYF.